The sequence of this TCR beta chain was determined in a study of T cells in Graves' hyperthyroidism and ophthalmopathy (dated by TCRdb to about 2019). Looking at the study overall: Peripheral blood was collected at initial diagnosis, before any treatment. An independent validation cohort of around 19 hyperthyroidism patients and about 16 patients who later progressed to ophthalmopathy tested prospective prediction of ophthalmopathy. TCR V-J signatures able to tell the groups apart were searched for in a discovery cohort of 100 patients, of whom around 43 had Graves' ophthalmopathy and roughly 57 had stable Graves' hyperthyroidism. According to the paper, TCR Vbeta CDR3 sequencing was carried out on about 140 peripheral blood samples, which came from approximately 41 ophthalmopathy, fewer than 80 hyperthyroidism and roughly 17 progressor patients. The approximately 98 discovery patients were randomly divided into training and test sets at a 7:3 ratio. After sampling, hyperthyroidism patients received methimazole starting at 30 mg daily, and ophthalmopathy patients received high-dose intravenous methylprednisolone. In addition, the study compared T-cell repertoires in thyroid tissue and in blood from about 6 Graves' hyperthyroidism patients. What the research found in general, with its limitations: In cross-validation, a model built on a 13 V-J signature told ophthalmopathy apart from stable hyperthyroidism with under 90% sensitivity and around 81% specificity, and in testing the same model reached 80%/75%. Most expanded thyroid clonotypes (frequency above 0.001) were also detected in blood, a finding suggesting that blood repertoires may reflect thyroid immune responses. In validation, the model predicted progression to ophthalmopathy with roughly 70% sensitivity and 72% to 75% specificity, a median of 6.5 months before onset. No statistical method was used to set the sample size in advance, and investigators knew the group allocation.

About this clonotype: Its antigen specificity is not known. One base away there is no much larger clone; base qualities are not given.

V is shortened by 3 bases, J by 7 bases, and the region joining them spans 9 bases. CDR1 and CDR2 (DFQATT, SNEGSKA) derive from the germline V gene (reference sequence). The CDR3 sequence holds 11 residues, the cysteine and phenylalanine included. Only the CDR3 portion is preserved as DNA: 33 bases, with reading frame beginning at the first base. Stable Graves' hyperthyroidism was defined as no progression to ophthalmopathy during 18 months of follow-up. The hyperthyroidism patients were between 18 and 65 years old and newly diagnosed, with a disease duration of less than 2 months. Patients with uncontrolled infections, other autoimmune diseases, pregnancy or lactation were excluded. Diagnoses relied on clinical symptoms, serum thyroxine and TRAb, thyroid ultrasound and orbital computed tomography. PBMCs were isolated from 8 to 10 ml of fresh peripheral blood by Ficoll-Paque density gradient centrifugation. Total RNA was extracted using Trizol reagent, and RNA quality was assessed on an Agilent 2100 Bioanalyzer.

The TCR beta CDR3 regions were amplified from RNA transcripts. For the first round of RT-PCR on the TCR CDR3, the HTBI primer set was used together with the Qiagen OneStep RT-PCR kit. The libraries were constructed in a second round of multiplex PCR and then size-selected and purified. Libraries were sequenced paired-end with 100 bp reads on an Illumina HiSeq2000. For the original study's pipeline: Raw data were processed with SOAPnuke, discarding reads with adapters, uncalled bases, mean Phred below 15, or no exact constant-primer or identifier match. High-quality paired reads were merged with COPE v1.2.5, and unique nucleotide sequences were defined as clonotypes. MiTCR v1.1 was used to align the clonotypes against IMGT TRBV, TRBD and TRBJ reference segments. Only V-J combinations with frequency above 0.0001, covering 98% to 99.2% of repertoires, were analysed. The TCS score was defined as the ratio of F50 (clonal expansion) to E x V (chaos), calculated using BLOSUM62-based TCRdist between CDR3 peptides within each V-J. Welch's t-statistics and random forest reduced around 550 V-J features to fewer than 15, which were used in a naive Bayes classifier (R e1071). The public reads were reanalyzed by TCRdb: fastp trimming at Q25, MiXCR alignment, in-frame beta chains only. Each CDR3 protein appears once, grouped with its most common genes and DNA. The V and J calls come from TCRdb's annotation, not from the publication. The sample table lists 350,000 to 400,000 distinct CDR3 sequences, approximately 20% of them with a count of one. The ten largest clones add up to 3.7% of the sample.

The material sequenced was blood. The chain is encoded by TRBV20-1 joined to TRBJ1-2; TRBD1 is perhaps the D gene, given 6 matching bases. This clonotype was sampled from a woman between 18 and 29 years old with Graves' hyperthyroidism. In nucleotide form, the sequence is TGCAGTGCTAGTGGGGGCTCTGGCTACACCTTC. Its amino acids are CSASGGSGYTF.